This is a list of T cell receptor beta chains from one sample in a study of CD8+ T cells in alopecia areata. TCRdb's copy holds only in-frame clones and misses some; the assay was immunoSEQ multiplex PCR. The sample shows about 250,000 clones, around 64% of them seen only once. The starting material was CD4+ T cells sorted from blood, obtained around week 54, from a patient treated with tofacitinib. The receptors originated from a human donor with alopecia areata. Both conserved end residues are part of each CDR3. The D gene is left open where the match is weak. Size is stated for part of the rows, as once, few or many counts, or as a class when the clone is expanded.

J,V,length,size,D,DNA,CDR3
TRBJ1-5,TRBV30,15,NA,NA,TGTGCCTGGAGTGTACGCGCAGGCCCGGGGCAGCCCCAGCATTTT,CAWSVRAGPGQPQHF
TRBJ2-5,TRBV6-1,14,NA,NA,TGTGCCAGCACCCCTGAGGGCCGGGGGGAGACCCAGTACTTC,CASTPEGRGETQYF
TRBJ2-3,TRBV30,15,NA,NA,TGTGCCTGGAGTCCCGGACAGCCTGGTAGAGATACGCAGTATTTT,CAWSPGQPGRDTQYF
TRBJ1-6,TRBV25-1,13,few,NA,TGTGCCAGCAGTGAAAAGGGGAATTCACCCCTCCACTTT,CASSEKGNSPLHF
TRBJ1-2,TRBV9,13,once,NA,TGTGCCAGCAGAGACGGGGGAGGCTATGGCTACACCTTC,CASRDGGGYGYTF
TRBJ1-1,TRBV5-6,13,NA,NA,TGTGCCAGCAGGGCGGCAGGACCGTCTGAAGCTTTCTTT,CASRAAGPSEAFF
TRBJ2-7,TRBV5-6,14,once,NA,TGTGCCAGCAGCTTCCTTGCAGGGACCTACGAGCAGTACTTC,CASSFLAGTYEQYF
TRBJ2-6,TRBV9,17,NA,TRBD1,TGTGCCAGCAGCGCCCGACAGGGGAGGACTGGGGCCAACGTCCTGACTTTC,CASSARQGRTGANVLTF
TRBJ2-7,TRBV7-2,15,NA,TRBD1,TGTGCCAGCAGCCCCCACCAATCGACAGGGGGTGGGCAGTACTTC,CASSPHQSTGGGQYF
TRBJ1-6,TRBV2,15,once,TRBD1,TGTGCCAGCAGTTTCCAGGGGGCCTATAATTCACCCCTCCACTTT,CASSFQGAYNSPLHF
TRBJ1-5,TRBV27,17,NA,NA,TGTGCCAGCAGTCCCCGGAAGGGCGCGGAGGACAATCAGCCCCAGCATTTT,CASSPRKGAEDNQPQHF
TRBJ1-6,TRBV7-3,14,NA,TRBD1,TGTGCCAGCAGCCCAACAGGGGGACCTTCACCCCTCCACTTT,CASSPTGGPSPLHF
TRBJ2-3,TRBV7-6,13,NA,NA,TGTGCCAGCAGCGAAAGATCAACAGGGTTTCAGTATTTT,CASSERSTGFQYF
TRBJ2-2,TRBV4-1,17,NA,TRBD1,TGCGCCAGCAGCCAAGAAGAGGGGACAGCGAGCACCGGGGAGCTGTTTTTT,CASSQEEGTASTGELFF
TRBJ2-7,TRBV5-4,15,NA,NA,TGTGCCAGCAGCTTGGGAACTGGCAGTTATTACGAGCAGTACTTC,CASSLGTGSYYEQYF
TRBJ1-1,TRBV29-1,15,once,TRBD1,TGCAGCGTTGTGGCAGGGGGCGGTGTGAACACTGAAGCTTTCTTT,CSVVAGGGVNTEAFF
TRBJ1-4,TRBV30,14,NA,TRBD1,TGTGCCTGGAGTGCACAGGGGGCGGAGGAAAAACTGTTTTTT,CAWSAQGAEEKLFF
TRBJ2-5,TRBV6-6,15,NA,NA,TGTGCCAGCAGACGCACAGGGTCGTACCAAGAGACCCAGTACTTC,CASRRTGSYQETQYF
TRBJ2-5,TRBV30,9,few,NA,TGTGCCTTAGACAGCCCGAACCACTTC,CALDSPNHF
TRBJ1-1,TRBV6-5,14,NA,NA,TGTGCCAGCAGTTACCTTTGGAAAAACACTGAAGCTTTCTTT,CASSYLWKNTEAFF
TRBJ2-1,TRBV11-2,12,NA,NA,TGTGCCAGCAGCTTCTCTAACAATGAGCAGTTCTTC,CASSFSNNEQFF
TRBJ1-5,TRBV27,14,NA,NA,TGTGCCAGCAGTACCCGGGAGGGCAATCAGCCCCAGCATTTT,CASSTREGNQPQHF
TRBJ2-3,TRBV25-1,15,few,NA,TGTGCCAGCTCCCGCGCGGGAATTTTCACAGATACGCAGTATTTT,CASSRAGIFTDTQYF
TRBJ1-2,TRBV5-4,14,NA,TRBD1,TGTGCCAGCAGCCTTGGGCAGGGGGCGCGAGGCTACACCTTC,CASSLGQGARGYTF
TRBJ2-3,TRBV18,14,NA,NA,TGTGCCAGCTCACCGGACGGGGGCACAGATACGCAGTATTTT,CASSPDGGTDTQYF
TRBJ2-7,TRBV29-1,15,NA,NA,TGCAGCGTTGTGGCCCTAGGAGGGAGAGACTACGAGCAGTACTTC,CSVVALGGRDYEQYF
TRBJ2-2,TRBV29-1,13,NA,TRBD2,TGCAGCGTTGCGGGACTAGTCCCCGGGGAGCTGTTTTTT,CSVAGLVPGELFF
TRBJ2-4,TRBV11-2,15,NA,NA,TGTGCCAGCAGCCCGCAGGGACTAGCCAAAAACATTCAGTACTTC,CASSPQGLAKNIQYF
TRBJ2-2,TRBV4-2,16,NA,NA,TGTGCCAGCAGCCAAGTAGACCACCGGAACACCGGGGAGCTGTTTTTT,CASSQVDHRNTGELFF
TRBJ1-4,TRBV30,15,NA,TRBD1,TGTGCCTGGAGTAGAACCGGGACAGGGCTGGAAAAACTGTTTTTT,CAWSRTGTGLEKLFF
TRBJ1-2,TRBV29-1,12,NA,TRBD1,TGCAGCGTCGGACAGGGGAACTATGGCTACACCTTC,CSVGQGNYGYTF
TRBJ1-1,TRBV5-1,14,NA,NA,TGCGCCAGCAGCCAGGACAGTCATAACACTGAAGCTTTCTTT,CASSQDSHNTEAFF
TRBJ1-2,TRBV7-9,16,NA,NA,TGTGCCAGCAGCCCGACCCGACCGATAGCTAACTATGGCTACACCTTC,CASSPTRPIANYGYTF
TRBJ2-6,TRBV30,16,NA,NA,TGTGCCTGGAGTCGGGCTTTAGGATCTGGGGCCAACGTCCTGACTTTC,CAWSRALGSGANVLTF
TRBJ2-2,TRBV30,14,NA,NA,TGTGCCTGGAGTGCAGGGGAACTCACCGGGGAGCTGTTTTTT,CAWSAGELTGELFF
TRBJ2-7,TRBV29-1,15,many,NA,TGCAGCGTTGAAGATATCTCCTTGAATCATTACGAGCAGTACTTC,CSVEDISLNHYEQYF
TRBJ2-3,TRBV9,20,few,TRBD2,TGTGCCAGCAGCTCCCGGGCAGGTGAAGCGGGGAAGGCCCTCTCAGATACGCAGTATTTT,CASSSRAGEAGKALSDTQYF
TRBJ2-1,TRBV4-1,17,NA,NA,TGCGCCAGCAGCCAAGATCGGGTCGGAAGCTCCTACAATGAGCAGTTCTTC,CASSQDRVGSSYNEQFF
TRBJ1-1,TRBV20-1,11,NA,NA,TGCAGTGCTAGAAGCAGGGTTGAAGCTTTCTTT,CSARSRVEAFF
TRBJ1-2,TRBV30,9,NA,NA,TGTGCCTGGAGATATGGCTACACCTTC,CAWRYGYTF
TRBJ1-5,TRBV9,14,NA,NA,TGTGCCAGCAGCGTAGACCAGGGGAATCAGCCCCAGCATTTT,CASSVDQGNQPQHF
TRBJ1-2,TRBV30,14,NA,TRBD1,TGTGCCTGGAGGGACAGGGGGCCTAACTATGGCTACACCTTC,CAWRDRGPNYGYTF
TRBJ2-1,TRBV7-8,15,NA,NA,TGTGCCAGCAGCTTTCAGGCGGGCCGCTACAATGAGCAGTTCTTC,CASSFQAGRYNEQFF
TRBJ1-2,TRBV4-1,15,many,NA,TGCGCCAGCAGCCAAGCCCGGGGGCTAAACTATGGCTACACCTTC,CASSQARGLNYGYTF
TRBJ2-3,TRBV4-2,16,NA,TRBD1,TGTGCCAGCAGCCAGACGACAGGGGGCCGGACAGATACGCAGTATTTT,CASSQTTGGRTDTQYF
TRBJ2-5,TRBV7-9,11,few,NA,TGTGCCACCCTCCCGAAAGAGACCCAGTACTTC,CATLPKETQYF
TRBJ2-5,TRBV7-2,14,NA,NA,TGTGCCAGCGGAGGCCGGGGGAGGCAAGAGACCCAGTACTTC,CASGGRGRQETQYF
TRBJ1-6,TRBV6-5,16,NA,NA,TGTGCCAGCAGTTCCACCCCGGGAGCCTATAATTCACCCCTCCACTTT,CASSSTPGAYNSPLHF
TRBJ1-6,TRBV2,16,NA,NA,TGTGCCAGCAGTGAACGGGGGGCGAACTATAATTCACCCCTCCACTTT,CASSERGANYNSPLHF
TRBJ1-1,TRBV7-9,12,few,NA,TGTGCCAGCAGCTTAGCCCCGAATGAAGCTTTCTTT,CASSLAPNEAFF
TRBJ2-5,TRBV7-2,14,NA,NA,TGTGCCAGCAGCTTCCAGGGGAGGGAAGAGACCCAGTACTTC,CASSFQGREETQYF
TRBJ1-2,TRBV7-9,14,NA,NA,TGTGCCAGCAGCTTATACGGCCCTAACTATGGCTACACCTTC,CASSLYGPNYGYTF